The 27 T cell receptor beta chains below were found in one sample sequenced in a study of human T cells and chemical hapten exposure. TCRdb itself ran the RACE reads through MiXCR, one entry per CDR3 protein. The sample holds about 190,000 distinct CDR3 sequences, approximately 26% seen once. Time point in this sample: patch test 3, about 24 weeks after DPC sensitization. Treatment meaning: therapeutic diphenylcyclopropenone sensitization with weekly scalp DPC. Sequencing was performed on whole blood, taken in connection with sensitization to the hapten diphenylcyclopropenone (DPC). The receptors originated from a woman aged 40 to 50 with alopecia areata. Some clones in this sample may be carry-over from other donors' samples.

The chain carries TRBV12-3 or TRBV12-4 and TRBJ2-3, with 9 positions matching TRBD2. The CDR3 spans 15 residues. Trimming removed 7 bases from V and 3 bases from J; junction bases left unmatched: 8. CDR3 amino acids: CASTLGGRETDTQYF. CDR3 bases: TGTGCCAGCACCCTTGGCGGGAGGGAAACAGATACGCAGTATTTT.

This clonotype was seen many times. The J gene is TRBJ1-3, the V gene TRBV7-8, with a tentative D call TRBD1 (5 bases). The V gene's germline CDR1 is SGHVS and CDR2 FQNEAQ. With 4 bases removed from V and 4 bases from J, the gap between germline ends came to 14 bases. The length of the CDR3 is 15 residues. In nucleotides, the CDR3 is TGTGCCAGCAGCTCCTCTTCGGCAGGGGGAAACACCATATATTTT. This gives the protein CASSSSSAGGNTIYF.

A few counts support this clonotype. The rearrangement uses TRBV24-1 and TRBJ2-3; 8 bases map to TRBD1. After removal of 4 bases from V and 1 base from J, the junction contained 3 bases not matched to a gene. Germline values: CDR1 KGHDR, CDR2 SFDVKD. This CDR3 is 15 amino acids long. The CDR3 sequence is CATSDLGQGTDTQYF. The DNA for the CDR3 is TGTGCCACCAGTGACCTGGGACAGGGCACAGATACGCAGTATTTT.

The chain is built from TRBV29-1 and TRBJ2-3; 8 bases line up with TRBD1. The junction had 11 bases not matched to a gene; V was cut back by 4 bases and J by 2 bases. This CDR3 is 16 amino acids long. The germline gives CDR1 SQVTM, CDR2 ANQGSEA. CDR3 sequence (DNA): TGCAGCGTTGGGACCCCGGGACAGGCTATCACAGATACGCAGTATTTT. It yields the protein CSVGTPGQAITDTQYF.

In its sample, this clonotype was seen a few times. CDR3 nucleotides: TGTGCCAGTCGGGACAGAAATAGCAATCAGCCCCAGCATTTT. Translation: CASRDRNSNQPQHF. This chain connects TRBV19 to TRBJ1-5; 7 nucleotides line up with TRBD1. The CDR3 extends over 14 amino acids. V shed 8 bases, J shed 0 bases, and the junction held 4 bases outside the gene matches. CDR1 and CDR2 from the germline V gene are LNHDA and SQIVND (reference sequence).

This clonotype was counted many times. The chain couples TRBV7-9 to TRBJ2-5; D perhaps matches TRBD2 (6 bases). Trimming took 6 bases from V and 4 from J, leaving 21 bases between them. CDR1 and CDR2 (germline): SEHNR, FQNEAQ (reference sequence). The CDR3 contains 16 residues. CDR3 DNA sequence: TGTGCCAGCAGTCCAGGGAGGTTCACCGCCTCAGAGACCCAGTACTTC. Translation gives CASSPGRFTASETQYF.

The chain carries TRBV20-1 and TRBJ2-5; D is perhaps TRBD2 (7 bases). Germline CDR1 DFQATT, CDR2 SNEGSKA (reference sequence). The CDR3 spans 16 residues. Between the trimmed V and J ends, which lost 0 bases and 2 bases, there was a span of 16 bases. CDR3 in amino acids: CSARDRIGGLQETQYF. CDR3 bases: TGCAGTGCTAGAGATAGGATCGGGGGGCTTCAAGAGACCCAGTACTTC.

This clonotype was counted between two and nine times. The rearrangement links TRBV7-8 to TRBJ1-3; no firm D call. Looked up from germline, CDR1 is SGHVS and CDR2 is FQNEAQ. The CDR3 covers 15 residues. Trimming stripped 1 base from V and 0 bases from J, with 7 bases between. CDR3 loop: CASSLGVSSGNTIYF. The CDR3 DNA reads TGTGCCAGCAGCTTAGGAGTGAGCTCTGGAAACACCATATATTTT.

This clonotype has only a few counts. The rearrangement joins TRBV20-1 to TRBJ2-7; possibly TRBD2 for D (6 bases). The V gene's germline CDR1 is DFQATT and CDR2 SNEGSKA (reference sequence). There are 12 residues in the CDR3. V was shortened by 1 base and J by 3 bases, with 7 bases between the two germline ends. The CDR3 DNA sequence: TGCAGTGCTAGAGGGGGGGTCTACGAGCAGTACTTC. Translation: CSARGGVYEQYF.

In this sample, this clonotype turned up many times. The rearrangement joins TRBV6-5 to TRBJ2-5; D unresolved. Germline values: CDR1 MNHEY, CDR2 SVGAGI. There are 14 residues in the CDR3. V was trimmed by 0 bases and J by 2 bases, leaving 7 bases between them. CDR3 amino acids: CASSYSGGQETQYF. The CDR3, as DNA: TGTGCCAGCAGTTACTCAGGTGGACAAGAGACCCAGTACTTC.

V is TRBV9 and J is TRBJ2-3; D remains unclear. The V gene's germline CDR1 is SGDLS and CDR2 YYNGEE. CDR3 size: 15 residues. V gave up 0 bases and J gave up 2 bases, with 10 bases separating them. The CDR3 nucleotides read TGTGCCAGCAGCGTAGGAGGAAAGGACACAGATACGCAGTATTTT. Encoded protein: CASSVGGKDTDTQYF.

The rearrangement joins TRBV7-2 to TRBJ2-7; D might be TRBD2 (5 bases). V was clipped by 5 bases and J by 2 bases, with 7 bases between them. This CDR3 comprises 12 residues. CDR1 and CDR2 (germline): SGHTA, FQGNSA. The CDR3 DNA reads TGTGCCAGCAGCCCCGGGGCCTACGAGCAGTACTTC. It is translated as CASSPGAYEQYF.

This clonotype came up a few times. The chain couples TRBV28 to TRBJ1-2; the D gene is possibly TRBD1 (6 bases). This CDR3 contains 15 residues. V shed 7 bases and J shed 4 bases, with 19 bases lying between them. Germline V lookup: CDR1 MDHEN, CDR2 SYDVKM. CDR3 sequence: CASTRGGGWIYGYTF. The CDR3 DNA is TGTGCCAGCACACGCGGGGGGGGCTGGATCTATGGCTACACCTTC.

The chain employs TRBV18 and TRBJ1-5; a possible D gene is TRBD1 (6 bases). Germline CDR1 reads KGHSH; CDR2 reads LQKENI. This CDR3 has 15 amino acids. Between the trimmed V and J ends, which lost 3 bases and 4 bases, there was a span of 13 bases. CDR3 sequence reads: CASSPPGQQNQPQHF. CDR3 DNA sequence: TGTGCCAGCTCACCCCCAGGACAGCAGAATCAGCCCCAGCATTTT.

The genes are TRBV29-1 and TRBJ2-2; D is unclear. CDR3 length: 12 amino acids. Germline V gene lookup returns CDR1 SQVTM and CDR2 ANQGSEA. The ends were cut back, 3 bases at V and 6 bases at J, with 8 bases in the middle. The CDR3 region is CSVDSGPGELFF. The CDR3, as DNA: TGCAGCGTTGACAGTGGGCCCGGGGAGCTGTTTTTT.

The CDR3 coding sequence is TGTGCCAGTTACCCTCTCCACAGGGGGCAAGATGAAAAACTGTTTTTT. Amino acid sequence: CASYPLHRGQDEKLFF. The J gene is TRBJ1-4, the V gene TRBV19; TRBD1 matches at 9 bases. V was pared by 8 bases and J by 6 bases, with 13 bases of the junction left unmatched. CDR1 and CDR2 from the germline V gene are LNHDA and SQIVND (reference sequence). There are 16 residues in the CDR3. Together with reference TRBV19 and TRBJ1-4, the CDR3 gives the full variable domain: DGGITQSPKYLFRKEGQNVTLSCEQNLNHDAMYWYRQDPGQGLRLIYYSQIVNDFQKGDIAEGYSVSREKKESFPLTVTSAQKNPTAFYLCASYPLHRGQDEKLFFGSGTQLSVL.

V usage is TRBV6-2 or TRBV6-3 and J usage is TRBJ1-5; 9 nucleotides align to TRBD1. The V and J ends lost 5 bases and 5 bases, in that order; junction bases with no gene match: 7. This CDR3 region has 15 residues. Germline CDR1 is MNHEY and CDR2 is SVGEGT. CDR3 loop: CASSPTGGIHQPQHF. The CDR3 nucleotides are TGTGCCAGCAGTCCCACAGGGGGCATCCATCAGCCCCAGCATTTT.

This clonotype came up a few times. The chain carries TRBV4-2 and TRBJ1-2; 10 positions agree with TRBD1. Trimming took 4 bases from V and 5 from J; bases not matched to a gene: 7. CDR1 is LGHNA and CDR2 is YNFKEQ in the germline V gene. There are 15 residues in the CDR3. CDR3 sequence reads: CASSPSGTGEYGYTF. The CDR3 DNA reads as TGTGCCAGCAGCCCTTCCGGGACAGGGGAGTATGGCTACACCTTC.

The sample holds many counts of this clonotype. This chain uses TRBV29-1 with TRBJ2-7; possible D gene TRBD1, 6 bases. CDR1 is SQVTM and CDR2 is ANQGSEA in the germline V gene. V shed 6 bases and J shed 2 bases, with 11 bases lying between them. The CDR3 has 12 amino acids. For the CDR3, the DNA is TGCAGCGTCTTCACAGGGACCTACGAGCAGTACTTC. Translated, it gives CSVFTGTYEQYF.

This clonotype was counted only a few times. The chain uses TRBV2 and TRBJ2-1; 10 bases align to TRBD2. This CDR3 contains 14 residues. V dropped 4 bases and J dropped 5; count of bases not matched to a gene: 2. Germline CDR1 SNHLY, CDR2 FYNNEI. CDR3 coding DNA: TGTGCCAGCAGTGGGACTAGCGGAGACAATGAGCAGTTCTTC. It encodes CASSGTSGDNEQFF. Using reference TRBV2 and TRBJ2-1 for the parts outside the CDR3, the full variable domain is EPEVTQTPSHQVTQMGQEVILRCVPISNHLYFYWYRQILGQKVEFLVSFYNNEISEKSEIFDDQFSVERPDGSNFTLKIRSTKLEDSAMYFCASSGTSGDNEQFFGPGTRLTVL.

V and J are TRBV4-2 and TRBJ1-2; tentative D call: TRBD1 (6 bases). In germline, CDR1 is LGHNA, CDR2 YNFKEQ. V lost 5 bases to trimming and J lost 2 bases, with 12 bases between them. The CDR3 covers 14 residues. The CDR3 DNA reads as TGTGCCAGCAGCTCCCAGGGGAGGAACTATGGCTACACCTTC. Its translation is CASSSQGRNYGYTF.

This clonotype came up many times. The chain carries TRBV29-1 and TRBJ1-5; D is unresolved. The CDR3 runs 13 residues. Looked up from germline, CDR1 is SQVTM and CDR2 is ANQGSEA. V was cut by 4 bases and J by 0 bases, with 7 bases left in between. This chain's CDR3 is CSVAGNSNQPQHF. The CDR3 coding sequence is TGCAGCGTTGCAGGCAATAGCAATCAGCCCCAGCATTTT.

This clonotype was observed a few times. J is TRBJ2-1 and V is TRBV19, with D maybe TRBD1 (5 bases). This CDR3 spans 12 amino acids. Germline values: CDR1 LNHDA, CDR2 SQIVND (reference sequence). Trimming took off 6 bases at V and 3 bases at J, with 6 bases between the two ends. The CDR3 region is CASRTDYNEQFF. In DNA, the CDR3 is TGTGCCAGTAGGACAGACTACAATGAGCAGTTCTTC.

The chain uses TRBV7-3 and TRBJ2-3; D is possibly TRBD1 (5 bases). The V end lost 5 bases, the J end lost 5 bases, and 11 bases lay between the germline ends. Germline loops: CDR1 SGHTA, CDR2 FQGTGA. The CDR3 is 13 amino acids. Written as DNA, the CDR3 is TGTGCCAGCAGCCCCCCAGGGCAAGATACGCAGTATTTT. Its translation is CASSPPGQDTQYF.

In this sample, this clonotype turned up a few times. The chain combines TRBV6-2 or TRBV6-3 with TRBJ2-1; 12 positions match TRBD2. This CDR3 is 19 amino acids long. The germline CDR1 and CDR2 sequences are MNHEY and SVGEGT. V dropped 4 bases and J dropped 5; count of bases not matched to a gene: 15. The CDR3 DNA sequence: TGTGCCAGCAGTTTCTCCCTGACCCTAGCGGGAGGGCCCCACAATGAGCAGTTCTTC. Translating it yields CASSFSLTLAGGPHNEQFF.

J is TRBJ2-7 and V is TRBV28, with 10 bases matching TRBD1. Looked up from germline, CDR1 is MDHEN and CDR2 is SYDVKM. The CDR3 loop spans 14 amino acids. The V segment lost 6 bases and the J segment 4 bases; nucleotides outside the gene matches: 6. Here the CDR3 reads CASRSTGGAYEQYF. The DNA for the CDR3 is TGTGCCAGCAGGTCGACAGGGGGCGCGTACGAGCAGTACTTC.

V gene TRBV27 combines with J gene TRBJ1-1, with 11 bases identical to TRBD1. V shed 9 bases and J 0 bases; nucleotides not matched to a gene: 3. CDR3 length: 14 residues. CDR1 is MNHEY and CDR2 is SMNVEV in the germline V gene (reference sequence). This CDR3 is CASGTGGLNTEAFF. CDR3 bases: TGTGCCAGTGGGACAGGGGGATTGAACACTGAAGCTTTCTTT.